This T cell receptor beta chain was obtained from a study of T cells in Graves' hyperthyroidism and ophthalmopathy. Germline CDR1 SGHVS, CDR2 FQNEAQ. The length of the CDR3 is 12 residues. With 1 base removed from V and 11 bases from J, the gap between germline ends came to 11 bases. The CDR3 regions of TCR beta were amplified from RNA transcripts. In the first-round RT-PCR of the TCR CDR3, the HTBI primer set was used. One entry per CDR3 protein, called by TCRdb with MiXCR from the multiplex PCR reads. The profile covers hundreds of thousands of distinct CDR3 sequences, with under 15% appearing a single time and roughly 33% taken by the ten largest.

The source material was blood. The rearrangement uses TRBV7-8 and TRBJ1-1, with unresolved D. The clonotype comes from a woman in her 30s with Graves' hyperthyroidism. The CDR3 DNA is TGTGCCAGCAGCTTAGACCCTGGGCGGGCTTTCTTT. Translating gives CASSLDPGRAFF.